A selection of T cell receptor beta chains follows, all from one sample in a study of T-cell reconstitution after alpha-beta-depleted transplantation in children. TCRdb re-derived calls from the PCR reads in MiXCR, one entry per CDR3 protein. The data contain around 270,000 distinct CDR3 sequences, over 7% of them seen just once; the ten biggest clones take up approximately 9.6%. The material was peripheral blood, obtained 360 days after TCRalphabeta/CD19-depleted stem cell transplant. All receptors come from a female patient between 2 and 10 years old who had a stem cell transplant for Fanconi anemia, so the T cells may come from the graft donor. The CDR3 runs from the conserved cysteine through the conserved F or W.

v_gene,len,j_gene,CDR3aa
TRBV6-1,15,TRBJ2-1,CASSRLAGAYNEQFF
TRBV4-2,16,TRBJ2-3,CASSRTTSGRLDTQYF
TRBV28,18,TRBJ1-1,CASSLYPRMGQWETEAFF
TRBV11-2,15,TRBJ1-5,CASSLQGTSNQPQHF
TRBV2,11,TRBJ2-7,CASRGQYEQYF
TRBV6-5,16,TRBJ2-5,CASSYQNGGSQETQYF
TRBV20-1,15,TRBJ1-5,CSARDPTGGGQPQHF
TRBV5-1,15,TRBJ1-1,CASSLVSVMNTEAFF
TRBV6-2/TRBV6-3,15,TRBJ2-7,CASSYGRGLSYEQYF
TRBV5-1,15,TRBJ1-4,CASSSTGTTNEKLFF
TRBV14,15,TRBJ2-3,CASSHLGLQLDTQYF
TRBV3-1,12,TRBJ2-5,CASSQAQLARHF
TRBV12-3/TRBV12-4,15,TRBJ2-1,CASSRGQGAWDEQFF
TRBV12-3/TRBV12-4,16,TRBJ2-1,CASSRSSGSSYNEQFF
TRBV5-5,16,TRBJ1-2,CASSLEWSVNNYGYTF